This T cell receptor beta chain derives from a study of shared clonotypes between healthy human individuals. Overall study: A couple of women and a few men aged 18 to 49 made up the donors. Whole-study findings and limits: An expected dependence of interdonor clonotype sharing on sequencing depth was noted.

Germline CDR1 SEHNR, CDR2 FQNEAQ (reference sequence). The ends lost 5 bases at V and 5 bases at J; junction bases unmatched: 8. The CDR3 loop spans 15 amino acids. Healthy HIV-negative adults without recent acute infections or vaccinations served as donors. Authors' methods: Quality scores were absent from the junction-only immunoSEQ sequences, so filtering differed. Some clones are missing from TCRdb's copy, which holds only in-frame ones; the method was immunoSEQ multiplex PCR. V and J calls and clone size are as listed in that table; D and trimming were resolved from the DNA. The sample lists hundreds of thousands of clones; 79% were seen once. About this clone itself: No antigen is known for it.

The chain recombines TRBV7-9 with TRBJ1-4, with 7 positions matching TRBD1. Sequenced material: PBMCs. The TCR comes from a middle-aged woman in good health. Some clones in this sample may be carry-over from other donors' samples. The CDR3 spells CASSPTGNGNEKLFF. The DNA for the CDR3 is TGTGCCAGCAGCCCGACAGGGAACGGGAATGAAAAACTGTTTTTT.